These 10 T cell receptor beta chains came from one sample sequenced in a study of Ad26.COV2.S vaccination and SARS-CoV-2 variants. Repertoires were generated with immunoSEQ multiplex PCR, while TCRdb's copy carries only in-frame clones and drops some. The repertoire consists of 400,000 or so clones, with roughly nine tenths occurring once and the leading ten covering roughly 3.2%. The treatment: about 20 received Ad26.COV2.S at low or high dose, single or two shots; roughly five received placebo; per-sample allocation not given. Day 63 after the first injection of vaccine or placebo was the sampling time. Source: peripheral blood, taken in a trial of Ad26.COV2.S vaccine versus placebo. These receptors came from a person aged 18-65 years who received the Ad26.COV2.S COVID-19 vaccine or a placebo.

The J gene is TRBJ2-5, the V gene TRBV4-1; 7 bases agree with TRBD2. V shed 3 bases and J 4 bases; nucleotides not matched to a gene: 8. The CDR3 consists of 15 residues. Looked up from germline, CDR1 is MGHRA and CDR2 is YSYEKL. The CDR3 region has the DNA TGCGCCAGCAGCCAGCTTGGACTAGTAGGAGAGACCCAGTACTTC. It encodes CASSQLGLVGETQYF.

The chain combines TRBV5-4 with TRBJ2-5; TRBD2 matches 7 bases. The CDR3 contains 14 residues. Per germline, CDR1 SGHNT and CDR2 YYREEE (reference sequence). The trim removed 0 bases at V and 3 bases at J, leaving 2 bases unmatched. The CDR3 protein is CASSLDGGKETQYF. The CDR3 DNA sequence: TGTGCCAGCAGCTTGGACGGGGGGAAAGAGACCCAGTACTTC.

V and J are TRBV27 and TRBJ2-2; TRBD2 might be the D (6 bases). Germline CDR1 reads MNHEY; CDR2 reads SMNVEV (reference sequence). The CDR3 totals 14 residues. Between the trimmed V and J ends, which lost 1 base and 5 bases, there was a span of 8 bases. This CDR3 is CASSLFRGTGELFF. The CDR3 coding sequence is TGTGCCAGCAGTTTATTTCGGGGGACCGGGGAGCTGTTTTTT.

The chain joins TRBV23-1 to TRBJ2-5, with D perhaps TRBD1 (6 bases). TRBV23-1 is given ORF status, its function remaining uncertain. This CDR3 has 18 amino acids. Trimming left V 3 bases short and J 2 bases short, with 22 bases between. CDR3 nucleotides: TGCGCCAGCAGTCACTCGAGAGAGGGACACCCGTGTCAAGAGACCCAGTACTTC. Translated, it gives CASSHSREGHPCQETQYF.

The rearrangement uses TRBV4-3 and TRBJ2-2, with D possibly being TRBD2 (5 bases). This CDR3 is built from 16 residues. Germline CDR1 is LGHNA and CDR2 is YSLEER. Trimming stripped 1 base from V and 7 bases from J, with 16 bases between. The CDR3 DNA reads TGCGCCAGCAGCCAAGTTACTAGTCGAAACCTCGGGGAGCTGTTTTTT. The encoded protein is CASSQVTSRNLGELFF.

The genes are TRBV5-6 and TRBJ1-2; TRBD1 aligns across 9 bases. The CDR3 is 17 amino acids. Per the germline V gene, CDR1 is SGHDT and CDR2 is YYEEEE. V was pared by 0 bases and J by 5 bases, with 11 bases of the junction left unmatched. The DNA for the CDR3 is TGTGCCAGCAGCTTGGGCCGCCTCCGGGACAGGGCTTATGGCTACACCTTC. It encodes CASSLGRLRDRAYGYTF.

This clone has only one observation. The CDR3 coding sequence is TGTGCCAGCGGGAACACAGATACGCAGTATTTT. This sequence encodes CASGNTDTQYF. The rearrangement uses TRBV18 and TRBJ2-3, with D uncertain. Trimming shortened V by 8 bases and J by 2 bases, and 5 bases separated the two germline ends. The CDR3 length is 11 residues. Germline CDR1 reads KGHSH; CDR2 reads LQKENI.

This chain uses TRBV4-1 with TRBJ2-7; 8 bases are a match to TRBD1. Germline loops: CDR1 MGHRA, CDR2 YSYEKL. The CDR3 runs to 15 residues. V trimming: 0 bases; J trimming: 6 bases; junction bases outside the gene matches: 7. The CDR3 sequence: CASSQELTGGREQYF. The CDR3 nucleotides read TGCGCCAGCAGCCAAGAGTTAACAGGGGGGCGCGAGCAGTACTTC.

This clone showed up just once. The chain combines TRBV7-8 with TRBJ1-6; D is possibly TRBD1 (5 bases). The CDR3 is 18 amino acids. V was pared by 1 base and J by 0 bases, with 13 bases between. Germline V lookup: CDR1 SGHVS, CDR2 FQNEAQ. The CDR3 sequence is CASSLDQGVNSYNSPLHF. The CDR3 bases are TGTGCCAGCAGCTTAGACCAGGGAGTCAACTCCTATAATTCACCCCTCCACTTT.

The V gene is TRBV7-9, the J gene TRBJ1-2; TRBD1 might be the D (5 bases). Trimming took 4 bases from V and 3 from J, leaving 9 bases between them. This CDR3 region has 13 residues. Germline V gene sequence: CDR1 SEHNR, CDR2 FQNEAQ (reference sequence). The CDR3 bases are TGTGCCAGCAGCTCCGGGACGGACTATGGCTACACCTTC. Translation: CASSSGTDYGYTF.